These T cell receptor beta chains were read from a single sample in a study of response to subunit inactivated influenza vaccine. TCRdb reprocessed the RT-PCR reads via MiXCR and lists one record per CDR3 protein. Here the sample spans over 300,000 distinct CDR3 sequences, around a fifth being singletons. The sequencing used PBMCs from blood, collected around 22 months after vaccination. These TCRs come from a man between 45 and 75 years old who received an inactivated influenza vaccine. The CDR3 runs from the conserved cysteine through the conserved F or W. A D gene is named only where the DNA matches it firmly. Size values are once, few and many counts, or a class for expanded clones, and some rows have none.

d_gene: TRBD1; v_gene: TRBV6-1; j_gene: TRBJ2-1; abundance: NA; CDR3nt: TGTGCCAGCAGTACAGGACAGGGGCCCTACAATGAGCAGTTCTTC; CDR3aa: CASSTGQGPYNEQFF
d_gene: NA; v_gene: TRBV7-9; j_gene: TRBJ1-5; abundance: few; CDR3nt: TGTGCCAGCGCACGGGGGAATCAGCCCCAGCATTTT; CDR3aa: CASARGNQPQHF
d_gene: NA; v_gene: TRBV4-3; j_gene: TRBJ1-2; abundance: NA; CDR3nt: TGCGCCAGCAGCCCCGGGACAATTCATGGCTACACCTTC; CDR3aa: CASSPGTIHGYTF
d_gene: NA; v_gene: TRBV7-9; j_gene: TRBJ2-7; abundance: few; CDR3nt: TGTGCCAGCAGCTTAGGAGGCAGGGGTGGCGAGCAGTACTTC; CDR3aa: CASSLGGRGGEQYF
d_gene: NA; v_gene: TRBV20-1; j_gene: TRBJ1-5; abundance: NA; CDR3nt: TGCAGTGCTAGCGGGCCGACAACTAGCAATCAGCCCCAGCATTTT; CDR3aa: CSASGPTTSNQPQHF
d_gene: NA; v_gene: TRBV7-8; j_gene: TRBJ1-5; abundance: NA; CDR3nt: TGTGCCAGCACCCTAGTGCGGGCCAATCAGCCCCAGCATTTT; CDR3aa: CASTLVRANQPQHF
d_gene: NA; v_gene: TRBV12-3/TRBV12-4; j_gene: TRBJ2-5; abundance: NA; CDR3nt: TGTGCCAGCAGTTCGACGGTGGGGGCCCAGTACTTC; CDR3aa: CASSSTVGAQYF
d_gene: NA; v_gene: TRBV7-2; j_gene: TRBJ2-3; abundance: many; CDR3nt: TGTGCCAGCAGCTTCGGCGGTTACACAGATACGCAGTATTTT; CDR3aa: CASSFGGYTDTQYF
d_gene: NA; v_gene: TRBV20-1; j_gene: TRBJ1-1; abundance: NA; CDR3nt: TGCAGTGCTAGCAGGGCCGGGAGGAACACTGAAGCTTTCTTT; CDR3aa: CSASRAGRNTEAFF
d_gene: TRBD1; v_gene: TRBV3-1; j_gene: TRBJ2-5; abundance: many; CDR3nt: TGTGCCAGCAGCCTCGGGACAGGGCAAGAGACCCAGTACTTC; CDR3aa: CASSLGTGQETQYF
d_gene: NA; v_gene: TRBV11-2; j_gene: TRBJ2-7; abundance: NA; CDR3nt: TGTGCCAGCAGCAATCAGGGTTACGAGCAGTACTTC; CDR3aa: CASSNQGYEQYF
d_gene: TRBD2; v_gene: TRBV5-1; j_gene: TRBJ2-3; abundance: NA; CDR3nt: TGCGCCAGCAGCTTTTTCCCCTACCCTAGCGGGGGGGCCACAGATACGCAGTATTTT; CDR3aa: CASSFFPYPSGGATDTQYF
d_gene: TRBD1; v_gene: TRBV7-2; j_gene: TRBJ1-1; abundance: NA; CDR3nt: TGTGCCAGCAGCTTAGTAGGCAGGGGGCTGGACACTGAAGCTTTCTTT; CDR3aa: CASSLVGRGLDTEAFF
d_gene: TRBD2; v_gene: TRBV5-5; j_gene: TRBJ2-7; abundance: few; CDR3nt: TGTGCCAGCAGCTTCTCTCCTAGCGGGAGTTACGAGCAGTACTTC; CDR3aa: CASSFSPSGSYEQYF
d_gene: NA; v_gene: TRBV20-1; j_gene: TRBJ2-3; abundance: NA; CDR3nt: TGCAGTGCTAGGACTAGTGGGATCACAGATACGCAGTATTTT; CDR3aa: CSARTSGITDTQYF
d_gene: TRBD1; v_gene: TRBV10-3; j_gene: TRBJ1-1; abundance: many; CDR3nt: TGTGCCATCAGTGAGTCTCCGGGACAGGGGACTGAAGCTTTCTTT; CDR3aa: CAISESPGQGTEAFF
d_gene: NA; v_gene: TRBV7-2; j_gene: TRBJ1-1; abundance: few; CDR3nt: TGTGCCAGCAGCCCCCGTCCCGAACCTGGGATTGAAGCTTTCTTT; CDR3aa: CASSPRPEPGIEAFF
d_gene: NA; v_gene: TRBV11-2; j_gene: TRBJ2-5; abundance: few; CDR3nt: TGTGCCAGCAGCTTAGTAACGACCTTCCAAGAGACCCAGTACTTC; CDR3aa: CASSLVTTFQETQYF
d_gene: TRBD1; v_gene: TRBV19; j_gene: TRBJ2-1; abundance: NA; CDR3nt: TGTGCCAGTAGTATAGGGCCCACAGGGGTTGCTGAGCAGTTCTTC; CDR3aa: CASSIGPTGVAEQFF
d_gene: NA; v_gene: TRBV29-1; j_gene: TRBJ2-3; abundance: once; CDR3nt: TGCAGCGTCGCCCCAGGGACAGATACGCAGTATTTT; CDR3aa: CSVAPGTDTQYF
d_gene: NA; v_gene: TRBV11-2; j_gene: TRBJ2-3; abundance: NA; CDR3nt: TGTGCCAGCAGCTTAGTTGGGGGCCGTGGAGAGCAGTATTTT; CDR3aa: CASSLVGGRGEQYF
d_gene: TRBD1; v_gene: TRBV5-4; j_gene: TRBJ1-2; abundance: NA; CDR3nt: TGTGCCAGCAGCTCCGTTCGACAGGGGGACTATGGCTACACCTTC; CDR3aa: CASSSVRQGDYGYTF
d_gene: NA; v_gene: TRBV9; j_gene: TRBJ1-3; abundance: NA; CDR3nt: TGTGCCAGCAGCGTAGGGGGGGGGACGAACTCTGGAAACACCATATATTTT; CDR3aa: CASSVGGGTNSGNTIYF
d_gene: NA; v_gene: TRBV20-1; j_gene: TRBJ1-2; abundance: few; CDR3nt: TGCAGTGCTAGCGAGCCAGGGGATCCCAATAATGGCTACACCTTC; CDR3aa: CSASEPGDPNNGYTF
d_gene: NA; v_gene: TRBV5-1; j_gene: TRBJ1-2; abundance: few; CDR3nt: TGCGCCAGCAGCTTGGGACAGGCCTTCGATGGCTACACCTTC; CDR3aa: CASSLGQAFDGYTF
d_gene: NA; v_gene: TRBV2; j_gene: TRBJ2-7; abundance: few; CDR3nt: TGTGCCAGCAGTAACCTCCCTACCGAGCAGTACTTC; CDR3aa: CASSNLPTEQYF
d_gene: TRBD1; v_gene: TRBV7-8; j_gene: TRBJ2-7; abundance: NA; CDR3nt: TGTGCCAGCTTATCCGGGACAGGGGGCTCCTACGAGCAGTACTTC; CDR3aa: CASLSGTGGSYEQYF
d_gene: TRBD1; v_gene: TRBV5-1; j_gene: TRBJ1-1; abundance: few; CDR3nt: TGCGCCAGCAGCGGCGCCGGGACAGGGGGGAGGAACACTGAAGCTTTCTTT; CDR3aa: CASSGAGTGGRNTEAFF
d_gene: TRBD1; v_gene: TRBV15; j_gene: TRBJ1-1; abundance: many; CDR3nt: TGTGCCACCAGCAGAGATAGACAGGGACAAGCTTTCTTT; CDR3aa: CATSRDRQGQAFF